The 11 T cell receptor beta chains given below trace back to one sample, sequenced in a study of T cell responses to AZD1222 COVID-19 vaccine. Libraries were prepared by immunoSEQ multiplex PCR; TCRdb keeps only in-frame clonotypes and omits some of them. The sample records more than 85,000 clones, 81% being singletons. Sequencing was performed on peripheral blood, taken on day 0 of AZD1222 vaccination. These receptors were obtained from an adult in good health.

The chain uses TRBV5-1 and TRBJ2-5; 8 bases are shared with TRBD1. With 2 bases clipped from V and 1 base from J, the junction kept 7 bases outside the gene matches. The CDR3 has 16 residues. The germline gives CDR1 SGHRS, CDR2 YFSETQ. This CDR3 is CASSFGQGAGQETQYF. The DNA of the CDR3 is TGCGCCAGCAGCTTCGGGCAGGGGGCAGGCCAAGAGACCCAGTACTTC.

This rearrangement joins TRBV28 to TRBJ1-4, with 12 bases lining up with TRBD1. J lost 10 bases, V lost 5 bases, and 8 bases had no gene match. The CDR3 spans 15 residues. Germline-derived CDR1 and CDR2 are MDHEN and SYDVKM. Here the CDR3 reads CASSVPGTGGGKLFF. In DNA form, the CDR3 reads TGTGCCAGCAGTGTGCCCGGGACAGGGGGCGGAAAACTGTTTTTT.

The chain employs TRBV6-5 and TRBJ2-3; TRBD1 matches 7 bases. This CDR3 contains 15 residues. Germline CDR1 reads MNHEY; CDR2 reads SVGAGI. V lost 5 bases, J lost 0 bases, and 5 bases stayed unmatched. CDR3 coding DNA: TGTGCCAGCAGTCTAAGACAGGGAAGCACAGATACGCAGTATTTT. This gives the protein CASSLRQGSTDTQYF.

The chain uses TRBV2 and TRBJ1-2; 10 bases agree with TRBD1. With V trimmed by 8 bases and J by 8 bases, 14 bases remained unmatched. Germline V CDR1 and CDR2: SNHLY, FYNNEI. The CDR3 has 15 residues. CDR3 DNA sequence: TGTGCCAGCCGGGCGACTTCGGGACAGGGGCGAGGCTACACCTTC. It yields the protein CASRATSGQGRGYTF.

This sequence joins TRBV5-1 and TRBJ1-4; perhaps TRBD1 as D (5 bases). Germline V lookup: CDR1 SGHRS, CDR2 YFSETQ. V gave up 0 bases and J gave up 4 bases, with 10 bases separating them. The CDR3 is 15 amino acids. The CDR3 DNA reads as TGCGCCAGCAGCTTGGAAACAGGAGTTAATGAAAAACTGTTTTTT. Translated, it gives CASSLETGVNEKLFF. Full variable domain (missing parts from reference TRBV5-1 and TRBJ1-4): KAGVTQTPRYLIKTRGQQVTLSCSPISGHRSVSWYQQTPGQGLQFLFEYFSETQRNKGNFPGRFSGRQFSNSRSEMNVSTLELGDSALYLCASSLETGVNEKLFFGSGTQLSVL.

The chain uses TRBV21-1 and TRBJ2-4; the table's D call of TRBD1 was not tested on the DNA. TRBV21-1 is deemed a pseudogene. This CDR3 is 18 amino acids long. DNA for the CDR3: TGTGCCAGCAGCCCTGAAAGGGGCGTTCGGAAGGCCAAAAACATTCAGTACTTC. This sequence encodes CASSPERGVRKAKNIQYF.

This clone has a handful of counts. The chain carries TRBV7-2 and TRBJ2-3, with TRBD1 matching over 7 bases. This CDR3 has 14 residues. After removal of 6 bases from V and 0 bases from J, the junction contained 3 bases not matched to a gene. Germline V gene sequence: CDR1 SGHTA, CDR2 FQGNSA. The CDR3 coding sequence is TGTGCCAGCAGACAAGGGGGCAGCACAGATACGCAGTATTTT. This translates into CASRQGGSTDTQYF.

Only one count was recorded for this clone. The chain carries TRBV7-8 and TRBJ2-6; D unclear. Trimming removed 1 base from V and 5 bases from J, with 12 bases in between. The CDR3 length is 16 residues. Germline V gene sequence: CDR1 SGHVS, CDR2 FQNEAQ. The CDR3 loop reads CASSLGNWRRANVLTF. The CDR3 region has the DNA TGTGCCAGCAGCTTAGGCAATTGGCGAAGGGCCAACGTCCTGACTTTC.

This clone was recorded many times. The V and J genes are TRBV18 and TRBJ1-1; D unclear. The CDR3 length is 16 residues. Germline V gives CDR1 KGHSH, CDR2 LQKENI. Trimming removed 1 base from V and 2 bases from J, with 14 bases in between. CDR3 DNA: TGTGCCAGCTCACCACGCCAGGCAGGTTCTAACACTGAAGCTTTCTTT. This encodes CASSPRQAGSNTEAFF.

The CDR3 spells CASSPNRALVGGYTF. CDR3 DNA sequence: TGTGCCAGCAGTCCTAACCGGGCACTAGTCGGTGGCTACACCTTC. The chain recombines TRBV28 with TRBJ1-2; D call uncertain. The CDR3 sequence is 15 residues long. Trimming cost V 5 bases and J 7 bases, with 20 bases left between them. The germline V gene encodes CDR1 MDHEN and CDR2 SYDVKM.

The V gene is TRBV7-2, the J gene TRBJ2-1; D ambiguous. V lost 0 bases, J lost 0 bases, and 9 bases lay in between. CDR1 is SGHTA, CDR2 FQGNSA, per germline. The CDR3 has 16 amino acids. The CDR3 bases are TGTGCCAGCAGCTTAGCGGGAACGAGCTCCTACAATGAGCAGTTCTTC. Translated, it gives CASSLAGTSSYNEQFF.